This TCR beta chain is from a study of PD-1 blockade in mismatch repair-deficient tumors. Study-wide context: Patients had approximately 12 mismatch repair-deficient cancer types and were previously treated and progressing. Study-level findings and limits: After pembrolizumab, tumor-resident clones rose rapidly, then generally contracted before radiologic responses.

CDR3 length equals 16 residues. Deletions cut 2 bases from V and 0 bases from J, with 13 bases between. Germline assignment: CDR1 MNHNY and CDR2 SVGAGI (reference sequence). This table comes from immunoSEQ multiplex PCR, and its TCRdb copy is limited to in-frame clones, with some not included. Here the sample spans roughly 120,000 clones, about 90% being singletons. All patients were mismatch repair deficient, assessed by either PCR or immunohistochemistry. TCRs were sequenced from a few patients responding to pembrolizumab. For this clone: Its specificity is unknown.

The clonotype comes from an adult with mismatch repair-deficient cancer. The material was peripheral blood, obtained just under 74 weeks after starting pembrolizumab. The chain recombines TRBV6-6 with TRBJ1-1, with D possibly matching TRBD1 (5 bases). This CDR3 reads CASSYPTGGMNTEAFF. CDR3 coding DNA: TGTGCCAGCAGTTACCCCACGGGGGGTATGAACACTGAAGCTTTCTTT.